Below, 15 T cell receptor beta chains from the same sample are listed, as sequenced in a study of T-cell reconstitution after alpha-beta-depleted transplantation in children. Preparation of the TCRbeta library used unique molecular identifiers. One entry per CDR3 protein, called by TCRdb with MiXCR from the PCR reads. The data hold fewer than 700,000 distinct CDR3 sequences, with roughly 23% observed a single time. Sample: PBMCs, mostly from graft donor cells, taken 360 days after TCRalphabeta/CD19-depleted stem cell transplant. The receptors derive from a boy under two years old who had a stem cell transplant for acute myeloid leukemia, so the T cells may come from the graft donor.

The sample holds many counts of this clonotype. This chain joins TRBV4-2 and TRBJ2-1; D perhaps matches TRBD1 (6 bases). This CDR3 spans 16 amino acids. The germline CDR1 and CDR2 sequences are LGHNA and YNFKEQ. The V gene lost 0 bases and the J gene lost 6 bases, with 15 bases spanning the gap. CDR3 region: CASSQEGAYIGNEQFF. CDR3 sequence (DNA): TGTGCCAGCAGCCAAGAGGGGGCCTATATTGGCAATGAGCAGTTCTTC.

This chain links TRBV20-1 with TRBJ1-2; tentatively, D is TRBD1 (6 bases). This CDR3 comprises 15 residues. CDR1 and CDR2 from the germline V gene are DFQATT and SNEGSKA (reference sequence). The V gene lost 6 bases and the J gene lost 5 bases, with 22 bases spanning the gap. In nucleotides, the CDR3 is TGCAGTGCCGCCCCGGACAGCCTAACACTATATGGCTACACCTTC. Translated, it gives CSAAPDSLTLYGYTF.

In its sample, this clonotype was seen a few times. This rearrangement joins TRBV6-1 to TRBJ1-2, with 7 bases fitting TRBD1. This CDR3 region has 14 residues. Germline CDR1 reads MNHNS; CDR2 reads SASEGT. V was pared by 1 base and J by 2 bases, with 1 base of the junction left unmatched. The CDR3 sequence is CASSEGRGNYGYTF. The CDR3 DNA reads as TGTGCCAGCAGTGAAGGCAGGGGGAACTATGGCTACACCTTC.

This clonotype was recorded at least ten times. This chain links TRBV20-1 with TRBJ2-1, with 13 bases aligning to TRBD2. CDR1 DFQATT and CDR2 SNEGSKA come from the germline V gene (reference sequence). The V segment lost 5 bases and the J segment 4 bases; nucleotides outside the gene matches: 14. CDR3 length: 18 residues. The CDR3 sequence: CSAPGLTSGGVQYNEQFF. CDR3 bases: TGCAGTGCTCCTGGGCTCACTAGCGGGGGGGTACAATACAATGAGCAGTTCTTC.

This clonotype was detected only a few times. J is TRBJ2-1 and V is TRBV7-7; no clear D gene. The germline V gene encodes CDR1 SSHAT and CDR2 FNYEAQ (reference sequence). V was shortened by 1 base and J by 8 bases, with 9 bases between the two germline ends. CDR3 length equals 13 residues. The CDR3, as DNA: TGTGCCAGCAGCTTAGGCCTAGGGTATGAGCAGTTCTTC. Protein: CASSLGLGYEQFF.

At least ten counts were recorded for this clonotype. The V and J genes are TRBV29-1 and TRBJ2-5; D remains ambiguous. Per the germline V gene, CDR1 is SQVTM and CDR2 is ANQGSEA. V lost 7 bases and J lost 2, with 8 bases in between. This CDR3 is 11 amino acids long. CDR3 nucleotides: TGCAGCGGAACAGAACAAGAGACCCAGTACTTC. Translation: CSGTEQETQYF.

This clonotype was counted many times. The V and J genes are TRBV7-2 and TRBJ2-1, with 8 bases matching TRBD2. The germline gives CDR1 SGHTA, CDR2 FQGNSA. The length of the CDR3 is 17 residues. Trimming took 2 bases from V and 6 from J; bases not matched to a gene: 12. CDR3 sequence (DNA): TGTGCCAGCAGCTTAAGTATAACGGGGGGGTTAGGCAATGAGCAGTTCTTC. It translates to CASSLSITGGLGNEQFF.

This clonotype was counted at least ten times. The chain couples TRBV5-1 to TRBJ1-1, with 9 bases identical to TRBD1. The CDR3 totals 13 residues. Looked up from germline, CDR1 is SGHRS and CDR2 is YFSETQ. Germline trimming cut 7 bases from V and 0 bases from J; bases unmatched to any gene: 1. CDR3: CASGTGMNTEAFF. CDR3 nucleotide sequence: TGCGCCAGCGGGACAGGGATGAACACTGAAGCTTTCTTT.

This clonotype has ten or more counts. The chain links TRBV20-1 to TRBJ2-7; 8 nucleotides match TRBD2. V gave up 3 bases and J gave up 1 base; unmatched junction bases: 2. This CDR3 is 13 amino acids long. From germline, CDR1 is DFQATT and CDR2 SNEGSKA (reference sequence). CDR3 sequence: CSASGGASYEQYV. CDR3 nucleotides: TGCAGTGCTAGCGGGGGGGCGTCCTACGAGCAGTACGTC.

The chain couples TRBV28 to TRBJ1-4, with TRBD1 as a possible D gene (5 bases). Trimming took off 6 bases at V and 5 bases at J, with 13 bases between the two ends. Germline V gene sequence: CDR1 MDHEN, CDR2 SYDVKM. There are 14 residues in the CDR3. The CDR3 region is CASREGTVNEKLFF. The CDR3 coding sequence is TGTGCCAGCAGGGAGGGGACGGTAAATGAAAAACTGTTTTTT.

This clonotype was counted ten times or more. The chain carries TRBV12-3 or TRBV12-4 and TRBJ2-2; D gene ambiguous. With 2 bases removed from V and 5 bases from J, the gap between germline ends came to 6 bases. The CDR3 loop spans 13 amino acids. The DNA for the CDR3 is TGTGCCAGCAGTTTAATAGGGACCGGGGAGCTGTTTTTT. It specifies CASSLIGTGELFF.

The genes are TRBV13 and TRBJ1-1; D is undetermined. V lost 0 bases to trimming and J lost 11 bases, with 10 bases between them. CDR1 and CDR2 (germline): PRHDT, FYEKMQ (reference sequence). The CDR3 spans 12 residues. CDR3 loop: CASSLGRLEAFF. The CDR3 bases are TGTGCCAGCAGCTTAGGACGGCTTGAGGCTTTCTTT.

The rearrangement joins TRBV12-3 or TRBV12-4 to TRBJ2-4; no reliable D call. Trimming took off 1 base at V and 6 bases at J, with 7 bases between the two ends. CDR3 length equals 13 residues. The CDR3 bases are TGTGCCAGCAGTTTAGTGACGAGAAACATTCAGTACTTC. It encodes CASSLVTRNIQYF.

The chain carries TRBV18 and TRBJ2-1, with a tentative D call TRBD2 (7 bases). Deletions cut 5 bases from V and 4 bases from J, with 18 bases between. Germline CDR1 reads KGHSH; CDR2 reads LQKENI. This CDR3 region has 16 residues. CDR3 bases: TGTGCCAGCTCAGGGGCGGGGGCCTTCTCGTACAATGAGCAGTTCTTC. This gives the protein CASSGAGAFSYNEQFF.

The chain couples TRBV20-1 to TRBJ1-1; D is perhaps TRBD1 (6 bases). V dropped 3 bases and J dropped 1 base, with 15 bases sitting between them. Germline-derived CDR1 and CDR2 are DFQATT and SNEGSKA (reference sequence). CDR3 length: 15 residues. DNA for the CDR3: TGCAGTGCTAGTCAGGGGCCAGATTCGAACACTGAAGCTTTCTTT. Protein sequence: CSASQGPDSNTEAFF.